This T cell receptor (beta chain) was profiled in a study of long-term antiretroviral therapy in people with HIV. Study observations and caveats: Relative to control repertoires, HIV repertoires exhibited narrower CDR3 length ranges. Clonal populations expanded prior to ART predominated within the repertoire at all time points.

This CDR3 has 14 residues. V dropped 2 bases and J dropped 4 bases, with 14 bases sitting between them. Germline V lookup: CDR1 GTSNPN, CDR2 SVGIG (reference sequence). Note on this clone: The antigen is undetermined.

A v3.0 immunoSEQ assay was performed at survey level. Some clones are missing from TCRdb's copy, which holds only in-frame ones; the method was immunoSEQ multiplex PCR. The sample gives tens of thousands of clones, 93% of which show up once; 5% to 7% is in the top ten. The material sequenced was unsorted PBMCs, taken around 6.3 years after starting antiretroviral therapy. The chain carries TRBV30 and TRBJ1-2; D is possibly TRBD1 (5 bases). The clonotype was recovered from a woman in her 40s with HIV. This chain's CDR3 is CAWSRGGLRYGYTF. The CDR3 DNA follows: TGTGCCTGGAGTCGGGGGGGACTGCGCTATGGCTACACCTTC.